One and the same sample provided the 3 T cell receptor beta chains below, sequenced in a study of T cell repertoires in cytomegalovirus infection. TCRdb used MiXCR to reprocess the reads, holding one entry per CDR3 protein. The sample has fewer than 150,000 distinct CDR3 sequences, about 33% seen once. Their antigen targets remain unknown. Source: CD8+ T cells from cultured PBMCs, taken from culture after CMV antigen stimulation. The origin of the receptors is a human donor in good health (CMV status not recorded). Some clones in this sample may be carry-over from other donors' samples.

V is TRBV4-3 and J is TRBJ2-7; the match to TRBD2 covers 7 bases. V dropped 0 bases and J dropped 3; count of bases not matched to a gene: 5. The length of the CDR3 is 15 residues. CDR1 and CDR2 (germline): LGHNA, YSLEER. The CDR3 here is CASSQDRGEVYEQYF. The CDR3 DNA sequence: TGCGCCAGCAGCCAAGATCGGGGGGAGGTCTACGAGCAGTACTTC.

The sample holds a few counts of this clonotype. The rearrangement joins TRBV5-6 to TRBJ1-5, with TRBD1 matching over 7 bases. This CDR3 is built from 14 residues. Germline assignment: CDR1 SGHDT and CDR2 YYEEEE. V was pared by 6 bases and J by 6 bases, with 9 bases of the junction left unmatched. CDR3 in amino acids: CASTQGGRVQPQHF. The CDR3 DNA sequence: TGTGCCAGCACGCAAGGGGGCCGGGTTCAGCCCCAGCATTTT.

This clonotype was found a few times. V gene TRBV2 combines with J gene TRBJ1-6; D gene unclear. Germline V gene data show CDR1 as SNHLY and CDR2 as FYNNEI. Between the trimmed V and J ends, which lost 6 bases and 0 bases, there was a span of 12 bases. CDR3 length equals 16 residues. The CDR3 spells CASRELGSSYNSPLHF. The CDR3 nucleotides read TGTGCCAGCAGGGAATTAGGGAGCTCCTATAATTCACCCCTCCACTTT.